The rows below give T cell receptor beta chains drawn from one sample of a study of blood T cell repertoires in COVID-19. Profiled with immunoSEQ multiplex PCR; TCRdb holds only in-frame clones, not every one. The sample has more than 95,000 clones, about 86% seen once. Sequencing was performed on peripheral blood. All receptors come from a woman aged 60 to 75 in a cohort sampled during active or convalescent COVID-19. Both conserved end residues are part of each CDR3. A D gene is named only where the DNA matches it firmly. Clone size appears in some rows only: once, few, many, or a class for an expanded clone.

V gene,clone size,D gene,CDR3 length,J gene,CDR3 protein,CDR3 DNA
TRBV5-1,NA,NA,15,TRBJ1-1,CASRSDIRTATEAFF,TGCGCCAGCAGATCGGACATCAGGACAGCCACTGAAGCTTTCTTT
TRBV19,NA,TRBD1,16,TRBJ1-6,CASSATPGTGSSPLHF,TGTGCCAGTAGTGCCACTCCAGGGACAGGGAGCTCACCCCTCCACTTT
TRBV18,few,TRBD1,15,TRBJ2-1,CASSPGQGARNEQFF,TGTGCCAGCTCACCCGGACAGGGGGCGAGGAATGAGCAGTTCTTC
TRBV11-2,NA,NA,15,TRBJ1-1,CASSSQGGRLTEAFF,TGTGCCAGCAGCTCACAGGGAGGGCGCCTCACTGAAGCTTTCTTT
TRBV11-2,NA,TRBD1,15,TRBJ1-6,CASSLADRANSPLHF,TGTGCCAGCAGCTTAGCGGACAGGGCCAATTCACCCCTCCACTTT
TRBV5-1,NA,NA,13,TRBJ1-2,CASSLGEQKGYTF,TGCGCCAGCAGCTTAGGAGAACAAAAAGGCTACACCTTC
TRBV5-1,few,TRBD2,14,TRBJ2-1,CASSLTSGYNEQFF,TGCGCCAGCAGCTTGACTAGCGGATACAATGAGCAGTTCTTC
TRBV28,NA,NA,15,TRBJ2-1,CASSLYAGPYNEQFF,TGTGCCAGCAGTTTATATGCGGGACCCTACAATGAGCAGTTCTTC
TRBV6-2/TRBV6-3,NA,TRBD2,17,TRBJ2-7,CASSYSPLGLDPYEQYF,TGTGCCAGCAGTTACTCGCCATTGGGACTAGATCCCTACGAGCAGTACTTC
TRBV9,NA,TRBD2,17,TRBJ2-1,CASSALPTSGGYNEQFF,TGTGCCAGCAGCGCACTCCCGACTAGCGGGGGGTACAATGAGCAGTTCTTC
TRBV6-1,NA,NA,17,TRBJ2-5,CASSEGGVLRVQETQYF,TGTGCCAGCAGTGAAGGGGGGGTTCTCAGGGTCCAAGAGACCCAGTACTTC
TRBV5-6,NA,NA,13,TRBJ1-1,CASSSQGNTEAFF,TGTGCCAGCAGCTCACAGGGGAACACTGAAGCTTTCTTT
TRBV5-1,NA,NA,15,TRBJ1-1,CASSLGGGSDTEAFF,TGCGCCAGCAGCTTGGGGGGCGGATCGGACACTGAAGCTTTCTTT
TRBV10-3,NA,NA,12,TRBJ2-1,CAIRIIGNEQFF,TGTGCCATCAGGATAATCGGCAATGAGCAGTTCTTC
TRBV2,NA,NA,13,TRBJ1-6,CASREASGSPLHF,TGTGCCAGCAGAGAGGCTTCGGGTTCACCCCTCCACTTT
TRBV5-1,NA,NA,15,TRBJ2-2,CASSLERGYTGELFF,TGCGCCAGCAGCTTGGAAAGGGGTTACACCGGGGAGCTGTTTTTT
TRBV12-3/TRBV12-4,NA,NA,13,TRBJ1-2,CASSLAEFYGYTF,TGTGCCAGCAGTTTAGCAGAGTTCTATGGCTACACCTTC